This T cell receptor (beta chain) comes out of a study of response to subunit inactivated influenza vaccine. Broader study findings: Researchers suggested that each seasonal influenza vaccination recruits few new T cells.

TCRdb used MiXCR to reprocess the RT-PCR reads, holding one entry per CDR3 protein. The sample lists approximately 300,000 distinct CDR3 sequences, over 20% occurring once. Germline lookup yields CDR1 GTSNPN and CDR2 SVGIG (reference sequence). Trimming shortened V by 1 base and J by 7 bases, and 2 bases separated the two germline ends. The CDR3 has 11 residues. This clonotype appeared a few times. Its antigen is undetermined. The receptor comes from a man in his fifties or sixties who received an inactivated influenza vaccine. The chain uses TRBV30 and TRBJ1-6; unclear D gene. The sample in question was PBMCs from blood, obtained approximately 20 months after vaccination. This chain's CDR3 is CAWSANSPLHF. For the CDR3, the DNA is TGTGCCTGGAGTGCCAATTCACCCCTCCACTTT.